This T cell receptor (beta chain) was captured by sequencing in a study of blood T cell repertoires in COVID-19. Study context: Donors in the United States, Italy and Spain gave samples during acute or convalescent COVID-19. T cells, B-cell-depleted T cells, or PBMCs provided the cDNA or gDNA that served as material.

Trimming stripped 6 bases from V and 0 bases from J, with 27 bases between. The CDR3 loop spans 20 amino acids. Per germline, CDR1 MNHEY and CDR2 SMNVEV (reference sequence). In the authors' workflow: Reference gene primer amplification in the assay estimated nucleated cell counts. The assay was immunoSEQ multiplex PCR, and TCRdb's table has in-frame clones only and misses some. V and J calls and clone size are copied from that table; D and trimming were computed from the DNA. The table records over 85,000 clones, 88% of them present only once. Sequenced sample: peripheral blood. This sequence joins TRBV27 and TRBJ2-4; D may be TRBD1 (5 bases). This receptor was taken from a woman in her forties or fifties with acute or convalescent COVID-19. CDR3 region: CASSSRSVTGNGGAKNIQYF. The CDR3 DNA follows: TGTGCCAGCAGCTCTAGGAGCGTTACAGGAAATGGTGGAGCCAAAAACATTCAGTACTTC.